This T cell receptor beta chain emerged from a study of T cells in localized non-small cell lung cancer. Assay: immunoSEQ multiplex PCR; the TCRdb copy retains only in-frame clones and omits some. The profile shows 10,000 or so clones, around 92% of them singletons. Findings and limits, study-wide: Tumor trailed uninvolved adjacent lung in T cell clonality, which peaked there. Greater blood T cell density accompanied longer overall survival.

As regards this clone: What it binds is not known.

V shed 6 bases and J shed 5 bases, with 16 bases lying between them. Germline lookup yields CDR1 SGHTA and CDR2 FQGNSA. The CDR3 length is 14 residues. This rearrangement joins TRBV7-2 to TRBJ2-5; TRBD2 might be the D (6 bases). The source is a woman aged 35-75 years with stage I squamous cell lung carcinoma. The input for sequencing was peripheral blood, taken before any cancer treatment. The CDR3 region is CASSYTSSGETQYF. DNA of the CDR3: TGTGCCAGCAGTTATACTAGCTCCGGGGAGACCCAGTACTTC.